This T cell receptor beta chain is from a study of shared clonotypes between healthy human individuals. CDR3 length: 17 residues. Germline assignment: CDR1 MNHEY and CDR2 SMNVEV (reference sequence). V was clipped by 4 bases and J by 4 bases; unmatched bases: 9. This table comes from immunoSEQ multiplex PCR, and its TCRdb copy is limited to in-frame clones, with some not included. This table has millions of clones, more than 85% appearing once. The sequence was obtained from a man younger than 35 in good health. Some clones in this sample may be carry-over from other donors' samples. This chain connects TRBV27 to TRBJ2-1; 11 nucleotides agree with TRBD2. Material for sequencing was naive CD4+ T cells from PBMCs. Sample subset: CD45RA+ positively selected. The CDR3 nucleotides are TGTGCCAGCAGTTATCAACTAGCGGGAGTTCGGTACAATGAGCAGTTCTTC. This encodes CASSYQLAGVRYNEQFF.